One and the same sample provided the 21 T cell receptor beta chains below, sequenced in a study of T cells after yellow fever vaccination. TCRdb recomputed calls from the 5' RACE reads with MiXCR, one row per CDR3 protein. The sample records around 340,000 distinct CDR3 sequences, 8.5% to 10% being singletons. Sequencing was performed on PBMCs, taken on the day of the first yellow fever vaccination. These receptors came from a man aged 18-30 years who received the YFV17D yellow fever vaccine.

J is TRBJ2-5 and V is TRBV5-1; 7 bases align to TRBD2. The CDR3 contains 13 residues. V lost 9 bases, J lost 5 bases, and 10 bases stayed unmatched. Per germline, CDR1 SGHRS and CDR2 YFSETQ. CDR3 bases: TGCGCCACCGGGACTACCCCTGGGGAGACCCAGTACTTC. Its translation is CATGTTPGETQYF.

The V gene is TRBV7-9, the J gene TRBJ1-6; no definite D call. This CDR3 is 12 amino acids long. Germline CDR1 reads SEHNR; CDR2 reads FQNEAQ (reference sequence). V was clipped by 7 bases and J by 6 bases, with 7 bases between them. Written as DNA, the CDR3 is TGTGCCAGCACCCTATTTAATTCACCCCTCCACTTT. Translation: CASTLFNSPLHF.

This rearrangement joins TRBV19 to TRBJ2-3; TRBD1 is a possible D gene (6 bases). V was cut by 5 bases and J by 3 bases, with 12 bases left in between. The CDR3 loop spans 14 amino acids. The germline CDR1 and CDR2 sequences are LNHDA and SQIVND (reference sequence). The CDR3 region is CASSRQGKTDTQYF. Written as DNA, the CDR3 is TGTGCCAGTAGTCGGCAGGGGAAGACAGATACGCAGTATTTT.

This clonotype was seen more than once but under ten times. The chain has TRBV6-6 and TRBJ1-1; 7 bases align to TRBD1. The CDR3 is 12 residues long. The junction had 7 bases not matched to a gene; V was cut back by 4 bases and J by 11 bases. Germline V gene data show CDR1 as MNHNY and CDR2 as SVGAGI (reference sequence). Here the CDR3 reads CASSSPTGSAFF. In DNA form, the CDR3 reads TGTGCCAGCAGTTCTCCGACAGGGTCCGCTTTCTTT.

The chain recombines TRBV30 with TRBJ2-7; 9 bases map to TRBD2. Germline V gives CDR1 GTSNPN, CDR2 SVGIG (reference sequence). J was trimmed by 7 bases and V by 5 bases; bases with no gene match: 12. There are 14 residues in the CDR3. The CDR3 loop is CAWGRSGGRREQYF. CDR3 nucleotide sequence: TGTGCCTGGGGACGTAGCGGGGGACGAAGGGAGCAGTACTTC.

The genes are TRBV6-2 or TRBV6-3 and TRBJ2-7, with D unresolved. CDR3 length: 15 residues. Per germline, CDR1 MNHEY and CDR2 SVGEGT. Between the trimmed V and J ends, which lost 3 bases and 8 bases, there was a span of 20 bases. The CDR3 region has the DNA TGTGCCAGCAGTTATTCGGGCGGCTTTGATGGACAGCAGTACGTC. Translating gives CASSYSGGFDGQQYV.

This clonotype was seen only a few times. DNA of the CDR3: TGTGCCATCAGTGAGTCGAGAGGACTAGCGGGAGAGACCCAGTACTTC. This sequence encodes CAISESRGLAGETQYF. The chain uses TRBV10-3 and TRBJ2-5, with 11 nucleotides matching TRBD2. Germline V gives CDR1 ENHRY, CDR2 SYGVKD. Unmatched junction bases numbered 4, after V lost 0 bases and J lost 4 bases. There are 16 residues in the CDR3.

The chain combines TRBV5-6 with TRBJ2-7; D possibly corresponds to TRBD2 (6 bases). This CDR3 is built from 15 residues. CDR1 and CDR2 (germline): SGHDT, YYEEEE. Trimming removed 5 bases at V and 2 bases at J, with 17 bases between. The CDR3 nucleotides read TGTGCCAGCAGAGGGGCGGGGTCCGGGACCTACGAGCAGTACGTC. Its protein is CASRGAGSGTYEQYV.

The chain links TRBV20-1 to TRBJ2-3, with 13 bases aligning to TRBD2. V dropped 5 bases and J dropped 8; count of bases not matched to a gene: 22. Germline CDR1 is DFQATT and CDR2 is SNEGSKA (reference sequence). The CDR3 has 19 residues. The CDR3 sequence is CSAQIPRLAGGLNDGTQYF. Here the CDR3 DNA reads TGCAGTGCTCAGATTCCCCGACTAGCGGGGGGCCTTAATGATGGTACGCAGTATTTT.

The J gene is TRBJ2-1, the V gene TRBV7-9; TRBD2 agrees at 15 bases. The V gene's germline CDR1 is SEHNR and CDR2 FQNEAQ (reference sequence). The CDR3 is made up of 15 amino acids. The V and J ends lost 0 bases and 13 bases, in that order; junction bases with no gene match: 4. CDR3 loop: CASSLAGTSGGPQFF. In nucleotides, the CDR3 is TGTGCCAGCAGCTTAGCAGGGACTAGCGGGGGGCCACAGTTCTTC.

This clonotype has at least ten counts. The V call is TRBV21-1, the J call TRBJ1-5; the table's D gene call, TRBD1, was not cross checked with the DNA. TRBV21-1 is flagged as a pseudogene. The CDR3 totals 16 residues. The CDR3 nucleotides read TGTGCCAGCAGCAGGGTGACGGACAGGGAGGATCAGCCCCAGCATTTT. Translation: CASSRVTDREDQPQHF.

J is TRBJ2-3 and V is TRBV24-1; 7 bases are shared with TRBD1. Germline CDR1 is KGHDR and CDR2 is SFDVKD. Unmatched junction bases numbered 8, after V lost 6 bases and J lost 0 bases. There are 16 residues in the CDR3. The CDR3 reads CATSSSGTASTDTQYF. In nucleotides, the CDR3 is TGTGCCACCAGTTCATCCGGGACAGCCAGCACAGATACGCAGTATTTT.

This chain uses TRBV7-3 with TRBJ2-5; D is unclear. With 3 bases removed from V and 1 base from J, the gap between germline ends came to 6 bases. The germline CDR1 and CDR2 sequences are SGHTA and FQGTGA. This CDR3 spans 13 amino acids. The CDR3 sequence is CASSFSLQETQYF. CDR3 in DNA: TGTGCCAGCAGCTTCAGTCTCCAAGAGACCCAGTACTTC.

V and J are TRBV7-8 and TRBJ1-1; tentative D call: TRBD1 (5 bases). V lost 2 bases and J lost 8, with 9 bases in between. The CDR3 spans 12 residues. Germline V gene sequence: CDR1 SGHVS, CDR2 FQNEAQ. CDR3 in amino acids: CASSLIQGEAFF. CDR3 nucleotides: TGTGCCAGCAGCTTAATCCAGGGCGAAGCTTTCTTT.

This clonotype was detected a few times. This chain uses TRBV6-1 with TRBJ1-4; the match to TRBD1 covers 8 bases. Germline loops: CDR1 MNHNS, CDR2 SASEGT. This CDR3 region has 17 residues. Trimming at V came to 5 bases and at J to 2 bases, leaving 10 bases not matched to a gene. CDR3 nucleotide sequence: TGTGCCAGCAGTCGTCCAAGACAGGGGAGGACTAATGAAAAACTGTTTTTT. Its protein product is CASSRPRQGRTNEKLFF.

The gene calls are TRBV20-1 and TRBJ1-1; 8 bases are a match to TRBD1. The CDR3 sequence is 14 residues long. J was trimmed by 6 bases and V by 4 bases; bases with no gene match: 10. CDR1 DFQATT and CDR2 SNEGSKA come from the germline V gene (reference sequence). The CDR3 sequence is CSATSWTGIAEAFF. The CDR3 coding sequence is TGCAGTGCTACGTCATGGACAGGGATCGCTGAAGCTTTCTTT.

This clonotype was found many times. The chain employs TRBV4-1 and TRBJ2-1; D might be TRBD1 (5 bases). Germline CDR1 is MGHRA and CDR2 is YSYEKL. The CDR3 contains 14 residues. Trimming cost V 0 bases and J 8 bases, with 11 bases left between them. CDR3 region: CASSQEGQGDEQFF. DNA of the CDR3: TGCGCCAGCAGCCAAGAAGGGCAGGGCGATGAGCAGTTCTTC.

In this sample, this clonotype turned up many times. CDR3 bases: TGCGCCAGCAGCCAAGTGGGGGGCCCTGCAGATACGCAGTATTTT. Amino acids: CASSQVGGPADTQYF. The chain combines TRBV4-3 with TRBJ2-3, with D perhaps being TRBD1 or TRBD2 (6 bases each). From germline, CDR1 is LGHNA and CDR2 YSLEER. The CDR3 extends over 15 amino acids. The ends were cut back, 1 base at V and 4 bases at J, with 12 bases in the middle.

A few counts support this clonotype. This chain joins TRBV3-1 and TRBJ2-3, with TRBD2 as a possible D gene (7 bases). The CDR3 length is 16 residues. V lost 4 bases to trimming and J lost 2 bases, with 16 bases between them. CDR1 and CDR2 (germline): LGHDT, YNNKEL (reference sequence). CDR3 sequence reads: CASSLNWGGLTDTQYF. CDR3 bases: TGTGCCAGCAGCCTGAACTGGGGGGGCCTCACAGATACGCAGTATTTT.

This clonotype was observed at least ten times. The chain is built from TRBV7-6 and TRBJ1-5; no clear D gene. This CDR3 is built from 13 residues. The V gene's germline CDR1 is SGHVS and CDR2 FNYEAQ. The germline V and J ends were trimmed by 5 bases and 1 base, with 6 bases remaining between them. CDR3 sequence: CASSTDSNQPQHF. Written as DNA, the CDR3 is TGTGCCAGCAGCACCGACAGCAATCAGCCCCAGCATTTT. Together with reference TRBV7-6 and TRBJ1-5, the CDR3 gives the full variable domain: GAGVSQSPRYKVTKRGQDVALRCDPISGHVSLYWYRQALGQGPEFLTYFNYEAQQDKSGLPNDRFSAERPEGSISTLTIQRTEQRDSAMYRCASSTDSNQPQHFGDGTRLSIL.

The genes are TRBV20-1 and TRBJ2-3; D ambiguous. Per the germline V gene, CDR1 is DFQATT and CDR2 is SNEGSKA (reference sequence). V was cut by 3 bases and J by 5 bases, with 12 bases left in between. This CDR3 comprises 13 residues. As DNA, the CDR3 is TGCAGTGCTAGTATCGGTCATCAAGATACGCAGTATTTT. It specifies CSASIGHQDTQYF.